The following is a TCR beta chain sequence with its context. Its antigen remains unidentified. At the DNA level, this CDR3 is encoded by other sequences in the same sample as well. This sample was included in a study of OX40 agonist ivuxolimab in advanced cancers. The protocol was immunoSEQ multiplex PCR, while the TCRdb copy is restricted to in-frame clones and leaves out a portion. The sample consists of some 58,000 clones, roughly 80% of them appearing once. Findings and limits, study-wide: People who partly responded at 0.1-3.0 mg/kg had some of the least clonal expansion seen. The study observed clonal expansion of CD4+ and CD8+ blood T cells by week 6 at 0.1 to 3.0 mg/kg.

This specimen was CD4+ or CD8+ T cells sorted from blood, taken in a trial of the OX40 agonist ivuxolimab. The sequence was collected from an adult with an advanced solid tumor such as melanoma, head and neck, liver or kidney cancer.

CDR3 DNA: TGTGCCAGCTCACCGGGAGGACAAGAGACCCAGTACTTC. It specifies CASSPGGQETQYF. The chain links TRBV18 to TRBJ2-5; TRBD2 is a possible D gene (6 bases). Trimming stripped 3 bases from V and 2 bases from J, with 7 bases between. CDR1 and CDR2 (germline): KGHSH, LQKENI. The CDR3 is 13 amino acids.